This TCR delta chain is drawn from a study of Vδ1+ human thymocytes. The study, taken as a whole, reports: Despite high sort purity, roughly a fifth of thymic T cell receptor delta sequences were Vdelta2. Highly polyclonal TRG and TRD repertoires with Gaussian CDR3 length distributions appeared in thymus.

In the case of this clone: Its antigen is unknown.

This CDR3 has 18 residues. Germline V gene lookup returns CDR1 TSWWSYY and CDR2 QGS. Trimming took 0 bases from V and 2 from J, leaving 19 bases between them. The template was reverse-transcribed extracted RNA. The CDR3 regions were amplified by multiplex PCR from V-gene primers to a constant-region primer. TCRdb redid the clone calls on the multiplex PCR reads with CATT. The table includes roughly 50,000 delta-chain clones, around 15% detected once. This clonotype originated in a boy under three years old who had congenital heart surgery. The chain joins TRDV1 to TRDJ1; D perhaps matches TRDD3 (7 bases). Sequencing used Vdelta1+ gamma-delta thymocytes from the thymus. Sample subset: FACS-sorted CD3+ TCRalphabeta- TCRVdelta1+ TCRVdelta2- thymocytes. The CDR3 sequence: CALGELVLPLGITDKLIF. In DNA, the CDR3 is TGTGCTCTTGGGGAACTAGTCCTACCCCTGGGGATAACCGATAAACTCATCTTT.